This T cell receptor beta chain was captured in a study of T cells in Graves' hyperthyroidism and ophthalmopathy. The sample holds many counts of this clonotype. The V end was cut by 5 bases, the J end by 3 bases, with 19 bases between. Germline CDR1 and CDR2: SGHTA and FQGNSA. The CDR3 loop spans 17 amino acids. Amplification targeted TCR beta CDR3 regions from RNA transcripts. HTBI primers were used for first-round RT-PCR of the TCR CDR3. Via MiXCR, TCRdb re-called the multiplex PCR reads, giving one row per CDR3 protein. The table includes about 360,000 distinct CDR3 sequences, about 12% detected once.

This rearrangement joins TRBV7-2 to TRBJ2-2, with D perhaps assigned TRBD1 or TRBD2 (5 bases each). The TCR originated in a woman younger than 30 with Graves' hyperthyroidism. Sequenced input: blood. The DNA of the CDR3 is TGTGCCAGCAGCCCCCACGGACCCGGGGCCGACACCGGGGAGCTGTTTTTT. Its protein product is CASSPHGPGADTGELFF.